The next 17 T cell receptor beta chains were all read from a single sample in a study of blood T cell repertoires in COVID-19. TCRdb's table, derived via immunoSEQ multiplex PCR, lists solely in-frame clones and lacks some. The data contain approximately 130,000 clones, 60% to 85% of them seen just once; the ten biggest clones take up more than 15%. What was sequenced was peripheral blood. The source of these receptors is a man older than 75 with acute or convalescent COVID-19.

This sequence joins TRBV2 and TRBJ1-6, with 8 bases that match TRBD1. From germline, CDR1 is SNHLY and CDR2 FYNNEI. This CDR3 has 14 residues. V lost 6 bases, J lost 17 bases, and 15 bases stayed unmatched. The CDR3 spells CASRIGQGRSIVHF. CDR3 DNA sequence: TGTGCCAGCAGAATCGGACAGGGCCGGAGTATCGTCCACTTT.

This rearrangement joins TRBV30 to TRBJ2-2; 9 bases align to TRBD1. J was trimmed by 6 bases and V by 4 bases; bases with no gene match: 3. In germline, CDR1 is GTSNPN, CDR2 SVGIG (reference sequence). This CDR3 is 13 amino acids long. CDR3 amino acids: CAWTGTGSGELFF. The CDR3 coding sequence is TGTGCCTGGACGGGGACAGGGTCCGGGGAGCTGTTTTTT.

V is TRBV6-5 and J is TRBJ2-3; the D gene is possibly TRBD2 (7 bases). Germline V gene data show CDR1 as MNHEY and CDR2 as SVGAGI. The CDR3 totals 15 residues. The ends were cut back, 2 bases at V and 3 bases at J, with 12 bases in the middle. CDR3 sequence reads: CASSYGGGPTDTQYF. The CDR3 DNA sequence: TGTGCCAGCAGTTACGGGGGGGGGCCTACAGATACGCAGTATTTT.

Concerning this clone: A read error may produce the germline difference seen at one junction end. The CDR3 region has the DNA TGTGCCAGCAGCTCATCCACTCAGGGCGGGAAGCTGTTTTTT. It specifies CASSSSTQGGKLFF. The rearrangement uses TRBV7-9 and TRBJ2-2, with D possibly TRBD2 on 6 matching bases. There are 14 residues in the CDR3. CDR1 is SEHNR and CDR2 is FQNEAQ in the germline V gene (reference sequence).

This clone was counted a single time. This chain links TRBV6-5 with TRBJ1-1; unclear D gene. With 9 bases removed from V and 0 bases from J, the gap between germline ends came to 14 bases. Germline lookup yields CDR1 MNHEY and CDR2 SVGAGI. The CDR3 covers 14 residues. This CDR3 reads CASLPGIMNTEAFF. CDR3 nucleotides: TGTGCCAGTCTCCCGGGAATCATGAACACTGAAGCTTTCTTT.

The chain joins TRBV4-1 to TRBJ2-3; the D is unclear. The CDR3 totals 14 residues. Looked up from germline, CDR1 is MGHRA and CDR2 is YSYEKL. Trimming left V 4 bases short and J 0 bases short, with 8 bases between. CDR3 protein: CASSPDTSTDTQYF. The CDR3 coding sequence is TGCGCCAGCAGCCCCGACACGAGCACAGATACGCAGTATTTT.

The rearrangement uses TRBV18 and TRBJ2-7; D remains unclear. Trimming removed 0 bases at V and 9 bases at J, with 12 bases between. Germline loops: CDR1 KGHSH, CDR2 LQKENI. CDR3 size: 13 residues. In nucleotides, the CDR3 is TGTGCCAGCTCACCACCGGTGGCAGCGAGGCAGTACTTC. Translation: CASSPPVAARQYF.

The gene calls are TRBV6-5 and TRBJ1-2; D not certain. Germline V gene sequence: CDR1 MNHEY, CDR2 SVGAGI. Deletions cut 6 bases from V and 4 bases from J, with 12 bases between. There are 13 residues in the CDR3. As DNA, the CDR3 is TGTGCCAGCAGGGGCTCCGCTGCCTATGGCTACACCTTC. The encoded protein is CASRGSAAYGYTF.

The chain recombines TRBV19 with TRBJ2-6; 9 bases match TRBD1. Germline V lookup: CDR1 LNHDA, CDR2 SQIVND (reference sequence). The junction had 7 bases not matched to a gene; V was cut back by 10 bases and J by 3 bases. The CDR3 runs to 15 residues. The CDR3 sequence: CATQGQGLGANVLTF. The CDR3, as DNA: TGTGCCACTCAGGGACAGGGTCTTGGGGCCAACGTCCTGACTTTC.

Only one count was recorded for this clone. The chain is built from TRBV5-1 and TRBJ1-1, with 10 bases that match TRBD1. The germline CDR1 and CDR2 sequences are SGHRS and YFSETQ. CDR3 size: 16 residues. V trimming: 4 bases; J trimming: 0 bases; junction bases outside the gene matches: 6. DNA of the CDR3: TGCGCCAGCAGCGATCGGACAGGGGGGTTGAACACTGAAGCTTTCTTT. It encodes CASSDRTGGLNTEAFF. Combining the CDR3 with reference TRBV5-1 and TRBJ1-1 gives the whole variable domain KAGVTQTPRYLIKTRGQQVTLSCSPISGHRSVSWYQQTPGQGLQFLFEYFSETQRNKGNFPGRFSGRQFSNSRSEMNVSTLELGDSALYLCASSDRTGGLNTEAFFGQGTRLTVV.

J is TRBJ1-1 and V is TRBV30; maybe TRBD1 (5 bases). From germline, CDR1 is GTSNPN and CDR2 SVGIG (reference sequence). V was shortened by 4 bases and J by 0 bases, with 18 bases between the two germline ends. This CDR3 contains 16 residues. The CDR3 loop reads CAWKLGGPGVNTEAFF. The CDR3 DNA follows: TGTGCCTGGAAATTGGGGGGACCCGGTGTGAACACTGAAGCTTTCTTT. Complete variable domain (other parts from reference TRBV30 and TRBJ1-1): SQTIHQWPATLVQPVGSPLSLECTVEGTSNPNLYWYRQAAGRGLQLLFYSVGIGQISSEVPQNLSASRPQDRQFILSSKKLLLSDSGFYLCAWKLGGPGVNTEAFFGQGTRLTVV.

This clone was seen more than once but under ten times. The rearrangement uses TRBV5-1 and TRBJ2-1; 7 nucleotides align to TRBD2. The V gene's germline CDR1 is SGHRS and CDR2 YFSETQ. J was trimmed by 9 bases and V by 4 bases; bases with no gene match: 19. The CDR3 spans 17 residues. CDR3 nucleotide sequence: TGCGCCAGCAGCGGGGGGGACGGCCCTCAGGAACTTCGTGAGCAGTTCTTC. Its protein product is CASSGGDGPQELREQFF. Looking up the rest from reference TRBV5-1 and TRBJ2-1 gives the full variable domain: KAGVTQTPRYLIKTRGQQVTLSCSPISGHRSVSWYQQTPGQGLQFLFEYFSETQRNKGNFPGRFSGRQFSNSRSEMNVSTLELGDSALYLCASSGGDGPQELREQFFGPGTRLTVL.

V is TRBV4-3 and J is TRBJ2-1; the match to TRBD2 covers 11 bases. Germline V gene lookup returns CDR1 LGHNA and CDR2 YSLEER. The V gene end was trimmed by 3 bases and the J gene end by 9 bases; junction bases not matched to a gene: 7. CDR3 length: 15 residues. The CDR3 region is CASSQMGLAASEQFF. As DNA, the CDR3 is TGCGCCAGCAGCCAGATGGGACTAGCGGCCTCTGAGCAGTTCTTC.

The rearrangement links TRBV11-3 to TRBJ2-2; TRBD2 aligns across 8 bases. CDR3 size: 16 residues. Germline loops: CDR1 SGHNT, CDR2 YENEEA. After removal of 5 bases from V and 4 bases from J, the junction contained 9 bases not matched to a gene. CDR3 sequence reads: CASSLRGGQGTGELFF. The CDR3 region has the DNA TGTGCCAGCAGCCTACGGGGGGGCCAAGGCACCGGGGAGCTGTTTTTT. The whole variable domain, remainder taken from reference TRBV11-3 and TRBJ2-2, is EAGVVQSPRYKIIEKKQPVAFWCNPISGHNTLYWYLQNLGQGPELLIRYENEEAVDDSQLPKDRFSAERLKGVDSTLKIQPAELGDSAVYLCASSLRGGQGTGELFFGEGSRLTVL.

The sample holds a few counts of this clone. The CDR3 loop is CAAPGGASNYGYTF. CDR3 bases: TGTGCCGCCCCCGGGGGGGCATCTAACTATGGCTACACCTTC. The rearrangement uses TRBV7-2 and TRBJ1-2; TRBD1 might be the D (6 bases). In germline, CDR1 is SGHTA, CDR2 FQGNSA. There are 14 residues in the CDR3. The V gene lost 11 bases and the J gene lost 0 bases, with 16 bases spanning the gap.

The J gene is TRBJ2-7, the V gene TRBV11-2; 9 bases map to TRBD1. In germline, CDR1 is SGHAT, CDR2 FQNNGV. Trimming at V came to 5 bases and at J to 7 bases, leaving 12 bases not matched to a gene. The CDR3 sequence is 15 residues long. CDR3 loop: CASSHGGTGGGEQYF. The CDR3 nucleotides are TGTGCCAGCAGCCATGGGGGAACAGGGGGCGGGGAGCAGTACTTC.

A few counts support this clone. This chain connects TRBV9 to TRBJ1-2; a weak D match, TRBD1 (5 bases). Between the trimmed V and J ends, which lost 3 bases and 6 bases, there was a span of 12 bases. The germline gives CDR1 SGDLS, CDR2 YYNGEE. The CDR3 has 13 residues. In nucleotides, the CDR3 is TGTGCCAGCAGCGCGCAGGGTAATGATGGCTACACCTTC. Translating it yields CASSAQGNDGYTF. Full variable domain (missing parts from reference TRBV9 and TRBJ1-2): DSGVTQTPKHLITATGQRVTLRCSPRSGDLSVYWYQQSLDQGLQFLIQYYNGEERAKGNILERFSAQQFPDLHSELNLSSLELGDSALYFCASSAQGNDGYTFGSGTRLTVV.